This entry lists 4 T cell receptor beta chains sequenced from one sample in a study of T-cell reconstitution after alpha-beta-depleted transplantation in children. Unique molecular identifiers were built into the TCRbeta library. One entry per CDR3 protein, called by TCRdb with MiXCR from the PCR reads. Among hundreds of thousands of distinct CDR3 sequences, 16% were seen once, and the ten largest hold approximately 1.1%. The material sequenced was PBMCs from the stem cell graft donor, taken from the stem cell graft. The receptors stem from a human donor who donated a stem cell graft to a child with acute myeloid leukemia.

This clonotype was seen at least ten times. This chain uses TRBV20-1 with TRBJ2-7; D is perhaps TRBD2 (7 bases). This CDR3 spans 15 amino acids. The germline V and J ends were trimmed by 0 bases and 7 bases, with 19 bases remaining between them. Germline loops: CDR1 DFQATT, CDR2 SNEGSKA (reference sequence). The CDR3 bases are TGCAGTGCTAGAGATCTGGGGGGGCCTTTGGGTGAGCAGTACGTC. Translating it yields CSARDLGGPLGEQYV.

Many counts were recorded for this clonotype. The chain uses TRBV5-8 and TRBJ2-2; D ambiguous. Trimming took off 5 bases at V and 8 bases at J, with 10 bases between the two ends. The CDR3 is 12 amino acids. From germline, CDR1 is SGHTS and CDR2 YDEGEE. The CDR3 is CASSQTEGELFF. As DNA, the CDR3 is TGTGCCAGCAGTCAGACTGAGGGGGAGCTGTTTTTT.

V gene TRBV27 combines with J gene TRBJ2-7; TRBD1 matches 8 bases. CDR3 size: 13 residues. CDR1 is MNHEY and CDR2 is SMNVEV in the germline V gene (reference sequence). CDR3 loop: CASGEQGAYEQYF. CDR3 nucleotides: TGTGCTTCAGGAGAACAGGGGGCCTACGAGCAGTACTTC.

This chain joins TRBV7-7 and TRBJ2-3; 9 bases agree with TRBD2. The length of the CDR3 is 16 residues. Per the germline V gene, CDR1 is SSHAT and CDR2 is FNYEAQ (reference sequence). V lost 5 bases and J lost 0; bases outside the gene matches: 6. CDR3 in amino acids: CASSPERGESTDTQYF. CDR3 bases: TGTGCCAGCAGCCCGGAGCGGGGGGAGAGCACAGATACGCAGTATTTT.